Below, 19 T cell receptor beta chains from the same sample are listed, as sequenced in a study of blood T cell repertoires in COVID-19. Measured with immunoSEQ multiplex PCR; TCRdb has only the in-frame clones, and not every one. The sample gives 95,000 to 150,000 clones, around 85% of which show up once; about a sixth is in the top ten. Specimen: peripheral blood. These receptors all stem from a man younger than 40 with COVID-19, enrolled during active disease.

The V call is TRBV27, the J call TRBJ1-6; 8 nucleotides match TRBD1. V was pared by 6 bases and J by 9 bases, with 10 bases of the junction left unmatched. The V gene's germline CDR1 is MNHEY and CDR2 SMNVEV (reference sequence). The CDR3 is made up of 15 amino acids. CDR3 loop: CASSRGTGHSSPLHF. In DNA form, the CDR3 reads TGTGCCAGCAGCCGTGGGACAGGCCATAGTTCACCCCTCCACTTT.

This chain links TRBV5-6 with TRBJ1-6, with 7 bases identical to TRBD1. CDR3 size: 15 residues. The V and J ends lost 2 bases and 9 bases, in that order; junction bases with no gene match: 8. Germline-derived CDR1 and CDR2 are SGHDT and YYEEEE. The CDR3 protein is CASSFGTVRFSPLHF. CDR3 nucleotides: TGTGCCAGCAGCTTTGGGACAGTGAGGTTTTCACCCCTCCACTTT.

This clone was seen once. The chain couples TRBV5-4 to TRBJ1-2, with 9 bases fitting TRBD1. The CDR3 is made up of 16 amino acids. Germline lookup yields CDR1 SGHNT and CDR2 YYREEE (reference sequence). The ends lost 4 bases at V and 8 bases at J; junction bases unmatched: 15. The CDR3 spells CASSREIGTGSGGYTF. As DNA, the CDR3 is TGTGCCAGCAGCCGAGAGATCGGGACAGGGAGTGGAGGCTACACCTTC.

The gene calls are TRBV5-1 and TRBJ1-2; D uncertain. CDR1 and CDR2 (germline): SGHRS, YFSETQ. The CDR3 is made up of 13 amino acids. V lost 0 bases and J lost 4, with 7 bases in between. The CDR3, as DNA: TGCGCCAGCAGCTTGGACAGAGCCTATGGCTACACCTTC. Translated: CASSLDRAYGYTF.

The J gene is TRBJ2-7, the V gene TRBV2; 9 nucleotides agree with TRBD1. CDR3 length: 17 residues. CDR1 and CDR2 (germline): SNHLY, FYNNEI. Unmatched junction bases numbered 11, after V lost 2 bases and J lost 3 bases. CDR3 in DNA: TGTGCCAGCAGTGAATCGAACCCCGGGACAGGGAACTACGAGCAGTACTTC. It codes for CASSESNPGTGNYEQYF. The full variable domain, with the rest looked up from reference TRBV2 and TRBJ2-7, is EPEVTQTPSHQVTQMGQEVILRCVPISNHLYFYWYRQILGQKVEFLVSFYNNEISEKSEIFDDQFSVERPDGSNFTLKIRSTKLEDSAMYFCASSESNPGTGNYEQYFGPGTRLTVT.

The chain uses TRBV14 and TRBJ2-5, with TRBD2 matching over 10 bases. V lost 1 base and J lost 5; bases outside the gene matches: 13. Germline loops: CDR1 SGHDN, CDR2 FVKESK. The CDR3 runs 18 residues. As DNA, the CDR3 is TGTGCCAGCAGCCAAGCTGGTCTAGCGGGAGCGGCACGGGAGACCCAGTACTTC. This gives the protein CASSQAGLAGAARETQYF. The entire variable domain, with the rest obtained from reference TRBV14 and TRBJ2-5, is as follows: EAGVTQFPSHSVIEKGQTVTLRCDPISGHDNLYWYRRVMGKEIKFLLHFVKESKQDESGMPNNRFLAERTGGTYSTLKVQPAELEDSGVYFCASSQAGLAGAARETQYFGPGTRLLVL.

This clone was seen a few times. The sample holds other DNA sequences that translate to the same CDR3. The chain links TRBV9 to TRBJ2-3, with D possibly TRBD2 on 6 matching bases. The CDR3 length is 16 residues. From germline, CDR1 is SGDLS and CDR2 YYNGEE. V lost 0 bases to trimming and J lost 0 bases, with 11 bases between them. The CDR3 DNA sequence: TGTGCCAGCAGCGTAGGTACGAGCGGGAGCACAGATACGCAGTATTTT. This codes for CASSVGTSGSTDTQYF. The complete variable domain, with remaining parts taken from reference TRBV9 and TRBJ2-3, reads DSGVTQTPKHLITATGQRVTLRCSPRSGDLSVYWYQQSLDQGLQFLIQYYNGEERAKGNILERFSAQQFPDLHSELNLSSLELGDSALYFCASSVGTSGSTDTQYFGPGTRLTVL.

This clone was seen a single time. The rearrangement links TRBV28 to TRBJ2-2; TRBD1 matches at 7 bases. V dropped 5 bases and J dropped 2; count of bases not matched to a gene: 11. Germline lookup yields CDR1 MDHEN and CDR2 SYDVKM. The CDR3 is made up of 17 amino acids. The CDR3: CASSPLRRDSNTGELFF. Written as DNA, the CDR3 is TGTGCCAGCAGTCCGCTGCGTCGGGACAGCAACACCGGGGAGCTGTTTTTT.

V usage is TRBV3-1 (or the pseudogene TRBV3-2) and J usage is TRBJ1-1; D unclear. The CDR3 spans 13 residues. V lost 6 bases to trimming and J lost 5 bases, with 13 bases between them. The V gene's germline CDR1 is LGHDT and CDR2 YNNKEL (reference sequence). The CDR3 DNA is TGTGCCAGCAGGCCGCTTTCGGGTACTGAAGCTTTCTTT. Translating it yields CASRPLSGTEAFF.

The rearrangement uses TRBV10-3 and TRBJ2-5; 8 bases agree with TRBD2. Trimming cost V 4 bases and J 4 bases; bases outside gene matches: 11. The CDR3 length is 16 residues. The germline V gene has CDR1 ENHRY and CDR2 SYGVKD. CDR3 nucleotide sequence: TGTGCCATCAGTGGGACCCGAGGAGCGGGAGTAGAGACCCAGTACTTC. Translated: CAISGTRGAGVETQYF.

As DNA, the CDR3 is TGTGCCAGCAGCGCATCAGGGTACGAGCAGTACTTC. Protein product: CASSASGYEQYF. V is TRBV6-2 or TRBV6-3 and J is TRBJ2-7; maybe TRBD1 (5 bases). This CDR3 region has 12 residues. Per the germline V gene, CDR1 is MNHEY and CDR2 is SVGEGT. V was cut by 6 bases and J by 4 bases, with 10 bases left in between.

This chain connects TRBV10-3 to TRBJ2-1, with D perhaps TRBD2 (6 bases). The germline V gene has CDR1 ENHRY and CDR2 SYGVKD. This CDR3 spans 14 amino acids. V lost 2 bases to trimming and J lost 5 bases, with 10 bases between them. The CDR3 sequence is CAISERLDHNEQFF. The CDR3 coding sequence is TGTGCCATCAGTGAGCGACTAGACCACAATGAGCAGTTCTTC.

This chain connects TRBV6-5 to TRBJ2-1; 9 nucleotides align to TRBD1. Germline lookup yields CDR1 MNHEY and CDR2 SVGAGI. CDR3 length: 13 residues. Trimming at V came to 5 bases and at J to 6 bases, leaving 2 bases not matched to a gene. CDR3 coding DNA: TGTGCCAGCAGTCAGGACAGGGGCAATGAGCAGTTCTTC. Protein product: CASSQDRGNEQFF.

CDR3 residues: CATSDRDRSQPQHF. CDR3 DNA sequence: TGTGCCACCAGTGATAGGGACAGGTCTCAGCCCCAGCATTTT. This rearrangement joins TRBV24-1 to TRBJ1-5; 8 bases are shared with TRBD1. The V and J ends lost 3 bases and 6 bases, in that order; junction bases with no gene match: 3. There are 14 residues in the CDR3. Germline CDR1 and CDR2: KGHDR and SFDVKD.

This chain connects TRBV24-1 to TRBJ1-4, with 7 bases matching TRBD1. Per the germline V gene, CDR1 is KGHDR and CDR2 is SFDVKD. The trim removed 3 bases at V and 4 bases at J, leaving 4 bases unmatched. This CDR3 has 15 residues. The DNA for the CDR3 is TGTGCCACCAGTGATGGGACAGCGAATAATGAAAAACTGTTTTTT. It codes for CATSDGTANNEKLFF.

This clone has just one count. The CDR3 protein is CASSIRGRGIYGYTF. DNA for the CDR3: TGTGCCAGTAGTATTCGGGGCAGGGGGATCTATGGCTACACCTTC. The chain links TRBV19 to TRBJ1-2; 7 bases are a match to TRBD1. CDR3 length: 15 residues. CDR1 is LNHDA and CDR2 is SQIVND in the germline V gene (reference sequence). The V segment lost 3 bases and the J segment 4 bases; nucleotides outside the gene matches: 8.

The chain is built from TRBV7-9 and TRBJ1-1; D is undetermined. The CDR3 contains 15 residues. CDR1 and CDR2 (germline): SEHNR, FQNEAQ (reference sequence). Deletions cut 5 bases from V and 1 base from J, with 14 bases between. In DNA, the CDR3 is TGTGCCAGCAGCCCCCGCGGATCTACGAACACTGAAGCTTTCTTT. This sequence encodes CASSPRGSTNTEAFF. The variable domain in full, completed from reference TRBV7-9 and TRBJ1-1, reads DTGVSQNPRHKITKRGQNVTFRCDPISEHNRLYWYRQTLGQGPEFLTYFQNEAQLEKSRLLSDRFSAERPKGSFSTLEIQRTEQGDSAMYLCASSPRGSTNTEAFFGQGTRLTVV.

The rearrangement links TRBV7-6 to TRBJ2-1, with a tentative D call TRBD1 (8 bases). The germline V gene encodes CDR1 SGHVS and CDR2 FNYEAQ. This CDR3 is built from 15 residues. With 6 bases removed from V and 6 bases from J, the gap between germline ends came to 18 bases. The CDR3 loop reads CASSSGQGLFNEQFF. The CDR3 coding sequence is TGTGCCAGCAGTTCCGGACAGGGACTATTCAATGAGCAGTTCTTC.

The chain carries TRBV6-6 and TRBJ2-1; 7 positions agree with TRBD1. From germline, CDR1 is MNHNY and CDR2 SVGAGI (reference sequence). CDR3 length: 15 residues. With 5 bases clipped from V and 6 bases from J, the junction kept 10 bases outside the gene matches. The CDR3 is CASSGTGTESNEQFF. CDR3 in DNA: TGTGCCAGCAGTGGTACCGGGACAGAGTCCAATGAGCAGTTCTTC.